This T cell receptor (beta chain) is drawn from a study of blood T cell repertoires in COVID-19. Turning to the study itself: Donors in the United States, Italy and Spain gave samples during acute or convalescent COVID-19. In each case, the material was cDNA or gDNA derived from T cells, B-cell-depleted T cells, or PBMCs.

In the original processing: Amplification from reference gene primers served as the basis for estimated nucleated cell counts. The table came from immunoSEQ multiplex PCR; TCRdb's copy has only in-frame clones and leaves some out. V, J and clone size are taken as reported in that table, and D and trimming were inferred from the DNA itself. This repertoire shows 200,000 to 300,000 clones, about 87% found once; its top ten account for less than 1.6%. The germline V and J ends were trimmed by 4 bases and 0 bases, with 14 bases remaining between them. The CDR3 consists of 17 residues. Germline V gene lookup returns CDR1 KGHDR and CDR2 SFDVKD.

Sequencing was performed on peripheral blood. The J gene is TRBJ2-2, the V gene TRBV24-1, with D tentatively TRBD2 (6 bases). The receptor comes from a middle-aged woman who had recovered from COVID-19. CDR3 sequence reads: CATSDYGTHPNTGELFF. CDR3 in DNA: TGTGCCACCAGTGACTACGGGACTCACCCGAACACCGGGGAGCTGTTTTTT.